Sequencing of this T cell receptor (beta chain) was carried out in a study of control samples from healthy donors and cancer patients. Using immunoSEQ multiplex PCR, the repertoire was profiled, and TCRdb retains in-frame clones only, with some absent. In the table there are about 86,000 clones, 90% to 95% of which are singletons. V lost 6 bases, J lost 14 bases, and 14 bases lay in between. CDR3 size: 12 residues. The source of this sequence is a woman in her twenties or thirties in good health. Specimen: blood. The gene calls are TRBV12-3 or TRBV12-4 and TRBJ1-6, with unresolved D. The CDR3 nucleotides read TGTGCCAGCAGCCAGCTCCTCCGGGCCCTCCACTTT. Translating it yields CASSQLLRALHF.